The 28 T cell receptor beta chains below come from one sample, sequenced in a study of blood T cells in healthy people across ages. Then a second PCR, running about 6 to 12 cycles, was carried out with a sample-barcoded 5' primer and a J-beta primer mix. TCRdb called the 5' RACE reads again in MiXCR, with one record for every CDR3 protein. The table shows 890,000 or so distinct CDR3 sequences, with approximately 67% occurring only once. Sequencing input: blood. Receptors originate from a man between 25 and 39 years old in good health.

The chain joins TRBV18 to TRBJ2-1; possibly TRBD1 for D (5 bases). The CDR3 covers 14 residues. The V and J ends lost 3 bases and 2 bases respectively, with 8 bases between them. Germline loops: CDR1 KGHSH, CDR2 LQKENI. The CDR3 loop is CASSPDTAYNEQFF. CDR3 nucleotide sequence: TGTGCCAGCTCACCGGACACAGCCTACAATGAGCAGTTCTTC.

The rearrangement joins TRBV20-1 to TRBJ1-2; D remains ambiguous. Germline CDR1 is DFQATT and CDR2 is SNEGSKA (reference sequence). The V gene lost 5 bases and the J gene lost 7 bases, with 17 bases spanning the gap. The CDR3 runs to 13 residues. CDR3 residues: CSARGDVDCGYTF. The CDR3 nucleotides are TGCAGTGCTCGAGGAGATGTGGACTGTGGCTACACCTTC.

The CDR3 DNA reads TGTGCCAGCAGTTACGGGAATAGCGGGGGCTCCTACAATGAGCAGTTCTTC. Protein: CASSYGNSGGSYNEQFF. This chain uses TRBV6-2 or TRBV6-3 with TRBJ2-1; 9 nucleotides agree with TRBD2. Germline V gene sequence: CDR1 MNHEY, CDR2 SVGEGT. The CDR3 is 17 residues long. J gave up 0 bases and V 2 bases, and 5 bases lay outside the gene matches.

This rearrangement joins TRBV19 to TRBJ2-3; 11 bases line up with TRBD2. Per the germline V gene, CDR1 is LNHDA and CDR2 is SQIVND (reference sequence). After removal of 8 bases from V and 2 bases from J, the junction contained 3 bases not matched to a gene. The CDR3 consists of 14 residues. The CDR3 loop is CASGTSGYTDTQYF. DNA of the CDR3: TGTGCCAGTGGGACTAGCGGATACACAGATACGCAGTATTTT.

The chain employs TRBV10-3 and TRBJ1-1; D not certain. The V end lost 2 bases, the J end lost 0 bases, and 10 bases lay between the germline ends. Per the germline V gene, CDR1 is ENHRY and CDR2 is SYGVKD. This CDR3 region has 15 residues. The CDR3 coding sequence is TGTGCCATCAGTGAGCCCCCGGGCCTGAACACTGAAGCTTTCTTT. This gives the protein CAISEPPGLNTEAFF.

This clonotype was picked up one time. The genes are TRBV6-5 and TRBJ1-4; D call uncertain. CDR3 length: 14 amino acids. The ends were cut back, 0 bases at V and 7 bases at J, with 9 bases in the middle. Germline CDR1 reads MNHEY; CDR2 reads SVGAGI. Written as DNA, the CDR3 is TGTGCCAGCAGTTACTCAGGGCTCGGTGAAAAACTGTTTTTT. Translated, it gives CASSYSGLGEKLFF.

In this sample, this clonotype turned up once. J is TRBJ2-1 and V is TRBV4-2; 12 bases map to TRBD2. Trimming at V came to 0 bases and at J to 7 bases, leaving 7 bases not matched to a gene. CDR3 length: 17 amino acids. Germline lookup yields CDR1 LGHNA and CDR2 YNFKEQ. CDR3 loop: CASSQDPPSGGGNEQFF. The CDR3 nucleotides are TGTGCCAGCAGCCAAGATCCTCCTAGCGGGGGGGGGAATGAGCAGTTCTTC.

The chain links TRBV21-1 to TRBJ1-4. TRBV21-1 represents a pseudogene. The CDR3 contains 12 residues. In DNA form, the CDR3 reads TGTGCCAGCAGCAACTCCTCGGAAAAACTGTTTTTT. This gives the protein CASSNSSEKLFF.

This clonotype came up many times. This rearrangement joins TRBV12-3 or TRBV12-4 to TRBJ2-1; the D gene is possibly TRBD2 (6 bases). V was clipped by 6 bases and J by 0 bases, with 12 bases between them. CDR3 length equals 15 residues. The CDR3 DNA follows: TGTGCCAGCAGCTCCGGGGGTCGCTCCTACAATGAGCAGTTCTTC. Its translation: CASSSGGRSYNEQFF.

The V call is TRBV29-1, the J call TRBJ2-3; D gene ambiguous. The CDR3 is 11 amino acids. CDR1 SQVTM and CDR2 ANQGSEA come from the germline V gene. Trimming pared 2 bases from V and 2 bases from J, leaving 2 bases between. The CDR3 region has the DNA TGCAGCGTTGAATACACAGATACGCAGTATTTT. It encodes CSVEYTDTQYF.

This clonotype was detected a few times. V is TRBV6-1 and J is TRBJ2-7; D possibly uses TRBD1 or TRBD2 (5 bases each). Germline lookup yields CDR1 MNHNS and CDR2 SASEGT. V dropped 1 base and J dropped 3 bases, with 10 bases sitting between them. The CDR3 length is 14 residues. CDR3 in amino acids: CASSEGGSVYEQYF. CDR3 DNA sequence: TGTGCCAGCAGTGAAGGGGGGAGCGTCTACGAGCAGTACTTC.

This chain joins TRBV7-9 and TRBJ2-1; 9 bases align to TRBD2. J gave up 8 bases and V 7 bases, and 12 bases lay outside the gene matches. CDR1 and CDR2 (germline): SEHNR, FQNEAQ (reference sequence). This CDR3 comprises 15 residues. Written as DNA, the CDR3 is TGTGCCAGCATTCTAGCGGGGCCCCCTTTGGATGAGCAGTTCTTC. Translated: CASILAGPPLDEQFF.

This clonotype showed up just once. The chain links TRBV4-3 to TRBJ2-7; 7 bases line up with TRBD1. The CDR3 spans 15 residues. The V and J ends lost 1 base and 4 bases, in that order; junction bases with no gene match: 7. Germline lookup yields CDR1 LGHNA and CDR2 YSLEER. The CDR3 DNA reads TGCGCCAGCAGCCAAGGACAGGGCCTTGGATACGAGCAGTACTTC. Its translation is CASSQGQGLGYEQYF.

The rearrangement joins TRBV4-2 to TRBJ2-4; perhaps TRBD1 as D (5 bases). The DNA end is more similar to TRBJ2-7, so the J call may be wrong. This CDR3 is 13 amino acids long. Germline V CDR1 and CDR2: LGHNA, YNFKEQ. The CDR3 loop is CASSPYRFYEQYF. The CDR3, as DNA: TGTGCCAGCAGCCCCTACAGGTTCTACGAGCAGTACTTC.

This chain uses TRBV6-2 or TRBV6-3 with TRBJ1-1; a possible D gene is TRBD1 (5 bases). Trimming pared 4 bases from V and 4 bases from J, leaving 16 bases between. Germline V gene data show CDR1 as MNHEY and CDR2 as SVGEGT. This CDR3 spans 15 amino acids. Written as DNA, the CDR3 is TGTGCCAGCAGTTCCCGATTGGCAGGGAGCACTGAAGCTTTCTTT. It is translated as CASSSRLAGSTEAFF.

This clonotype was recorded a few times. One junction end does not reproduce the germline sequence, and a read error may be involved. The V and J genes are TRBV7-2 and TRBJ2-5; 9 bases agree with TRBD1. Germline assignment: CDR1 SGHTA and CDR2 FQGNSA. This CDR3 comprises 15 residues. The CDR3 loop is CASSLWDRAKETQYF. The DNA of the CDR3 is TGTGCCAGCAGCTTGTGGGACAGGGCTAAAGAGACCCAGTACTTT.

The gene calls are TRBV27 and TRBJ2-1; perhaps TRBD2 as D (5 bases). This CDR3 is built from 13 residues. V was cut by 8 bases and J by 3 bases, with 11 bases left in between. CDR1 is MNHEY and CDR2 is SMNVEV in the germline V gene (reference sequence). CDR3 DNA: TGTGCCAGCGGGAGACAAATCTACAATGAGCAGTTCTTC. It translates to CASGRQIYNEQFF.

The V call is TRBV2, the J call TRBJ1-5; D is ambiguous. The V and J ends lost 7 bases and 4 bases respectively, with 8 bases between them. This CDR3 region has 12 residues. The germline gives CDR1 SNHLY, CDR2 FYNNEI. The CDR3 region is CASNRLNQPQHF. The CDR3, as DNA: TGTGCCAGCAATCGACTGAATCAGCCCCAGCATTTT.

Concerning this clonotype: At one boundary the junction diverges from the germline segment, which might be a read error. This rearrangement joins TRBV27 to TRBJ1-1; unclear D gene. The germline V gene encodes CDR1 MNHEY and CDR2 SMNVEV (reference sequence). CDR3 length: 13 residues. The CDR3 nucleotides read TGTGCCAGCAGCTTTCACACCAACACTGGAGCTTTCTTT. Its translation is CASSFHTNTGAFF.

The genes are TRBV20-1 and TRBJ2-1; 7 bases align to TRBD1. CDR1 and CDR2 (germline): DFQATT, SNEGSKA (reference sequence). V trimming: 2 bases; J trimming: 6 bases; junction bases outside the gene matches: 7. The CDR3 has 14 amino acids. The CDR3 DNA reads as TGCAGTGCTAGAACGCCTGACAGGGTCAATGAGCAGTTCTTC. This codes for CSARTPDRVNEQFF.

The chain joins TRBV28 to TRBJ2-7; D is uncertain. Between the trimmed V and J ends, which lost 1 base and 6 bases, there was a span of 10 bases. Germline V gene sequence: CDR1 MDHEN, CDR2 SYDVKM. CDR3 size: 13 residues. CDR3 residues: CASSLSLQVEQYF. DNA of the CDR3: TGTGCCAGCAGTTTATCCCTCCAGGTCGAGCAGTACTTC.

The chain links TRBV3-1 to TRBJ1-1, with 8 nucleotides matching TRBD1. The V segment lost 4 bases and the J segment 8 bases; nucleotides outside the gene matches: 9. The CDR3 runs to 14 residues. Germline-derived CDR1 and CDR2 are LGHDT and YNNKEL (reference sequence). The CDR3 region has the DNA TGTGCCAGCAGCCCGACAGGGGAACTAACCGAAGCTTTCTTT. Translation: CASSPTGELTEAFF.

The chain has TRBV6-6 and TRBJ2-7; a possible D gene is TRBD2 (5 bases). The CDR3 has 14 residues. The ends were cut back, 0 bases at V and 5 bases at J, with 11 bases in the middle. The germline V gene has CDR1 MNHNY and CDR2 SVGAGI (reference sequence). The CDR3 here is CASSYSPRGNEQYF. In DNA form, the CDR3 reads TGTGCCAGCAGTTACTCCCCCCGAGGGAACGAGCAGTACTTC.

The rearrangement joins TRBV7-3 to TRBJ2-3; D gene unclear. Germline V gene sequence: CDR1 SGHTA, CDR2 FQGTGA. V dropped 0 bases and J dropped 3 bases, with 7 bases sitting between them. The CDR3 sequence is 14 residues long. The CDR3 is CASSLTFSTDTQYF. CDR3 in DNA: TGTGCCAGCAGCTTAACCTTCTCGACAGATACGCAGTATTTT. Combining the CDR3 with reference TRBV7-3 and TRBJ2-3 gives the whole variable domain GAGVSQTPSNKVTEKGKYVELRCDPISGHTALYWYRQSLGQGPEFLIYFQGTGAADDSGLPNDRFFAVRPEGSVSTLKIQRTERGDSAVYLCASSLTFSTDTQYFGPGTRLTVL.

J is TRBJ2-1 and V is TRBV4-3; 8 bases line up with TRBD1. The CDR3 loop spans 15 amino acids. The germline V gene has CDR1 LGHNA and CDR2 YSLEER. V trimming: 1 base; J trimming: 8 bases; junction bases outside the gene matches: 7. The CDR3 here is CASSQVDRGWDEQFF. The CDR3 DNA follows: TGCGCCAGCAGCCAAGTCGACAGGGGATGGGATGAGCAGTTCTTC.

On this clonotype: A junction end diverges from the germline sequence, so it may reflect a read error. The CDR3 nucleotides are TGTGCCGGCAGGAGCGGGGCGCTGAAGACCCAGTACTTC. Protein product: CAGRSGALKTQYF. The J gene is TRBJ2-5, the V gene TRBV12-3 or TRBV12-4; 7 nucleotides match TRBD2. CDR3 length: 13 residues.

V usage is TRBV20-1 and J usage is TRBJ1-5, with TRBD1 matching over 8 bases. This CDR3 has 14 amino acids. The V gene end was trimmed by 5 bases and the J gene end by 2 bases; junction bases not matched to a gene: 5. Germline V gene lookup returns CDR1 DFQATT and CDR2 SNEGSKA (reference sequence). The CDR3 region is CSALQGAGNQPQHF. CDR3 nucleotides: TGCAGTGCTCTCCAGGGGGCAGGCAATCAGCCCCAGCATTTT.

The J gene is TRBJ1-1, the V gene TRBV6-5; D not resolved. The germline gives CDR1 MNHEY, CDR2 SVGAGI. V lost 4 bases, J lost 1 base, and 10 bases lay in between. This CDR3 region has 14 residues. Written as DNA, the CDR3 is TGTGCCAGCAGTTTATTTGAAGAGAACACTGAAGCTTTCTTT. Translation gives CASSLFEENTEAFF.